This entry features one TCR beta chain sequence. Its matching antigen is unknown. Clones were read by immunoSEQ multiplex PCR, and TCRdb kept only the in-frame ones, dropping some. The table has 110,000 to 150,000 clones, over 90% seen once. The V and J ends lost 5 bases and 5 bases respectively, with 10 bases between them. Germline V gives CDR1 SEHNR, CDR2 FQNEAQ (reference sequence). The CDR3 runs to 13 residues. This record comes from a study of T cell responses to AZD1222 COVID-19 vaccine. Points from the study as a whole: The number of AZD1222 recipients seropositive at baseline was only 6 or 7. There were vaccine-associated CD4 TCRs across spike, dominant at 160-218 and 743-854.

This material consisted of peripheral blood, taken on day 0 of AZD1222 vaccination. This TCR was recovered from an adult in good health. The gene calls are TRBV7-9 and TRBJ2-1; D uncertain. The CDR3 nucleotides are TGTGCCAGCAGCCCCCCTGCGGACAATGAGCAGTTCTTC. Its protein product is CASSPPADNEQFF.